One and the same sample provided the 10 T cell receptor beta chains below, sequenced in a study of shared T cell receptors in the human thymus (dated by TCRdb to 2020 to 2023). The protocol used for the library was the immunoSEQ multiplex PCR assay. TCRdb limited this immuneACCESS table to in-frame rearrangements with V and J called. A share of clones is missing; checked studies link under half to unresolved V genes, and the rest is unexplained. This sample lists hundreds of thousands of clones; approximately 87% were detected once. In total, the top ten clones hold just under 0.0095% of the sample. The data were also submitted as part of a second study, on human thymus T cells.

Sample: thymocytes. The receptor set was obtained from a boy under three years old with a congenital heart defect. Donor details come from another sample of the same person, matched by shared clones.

CDR3 region: CASSPPLRVSYGYTF. The CDR3, as DNA: TGTGCCAGCTCACCTCCCCTCAGGGTTAGCTATGGCTACACCTTC. The chain employs TRBV18 and TRBJ1-2; D possibly corresponds to TRBD1 (5 bases). This CDR3 is built from 15 residues. V gave up 3 bases and J gave up 4 bases, with 15 bases separating them. In germline, CDR1 is KGHSH, CDR2 LQKENI.

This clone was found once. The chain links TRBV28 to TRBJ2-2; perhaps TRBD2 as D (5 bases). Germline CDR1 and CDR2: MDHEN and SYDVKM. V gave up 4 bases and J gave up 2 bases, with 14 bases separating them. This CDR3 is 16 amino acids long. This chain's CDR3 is CASSSPRGPNTGELFF. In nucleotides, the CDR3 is TGTGCCAGCAGTTCACCTCGAGGGCCTAACACCGGGGAGCTGTTTTTT.

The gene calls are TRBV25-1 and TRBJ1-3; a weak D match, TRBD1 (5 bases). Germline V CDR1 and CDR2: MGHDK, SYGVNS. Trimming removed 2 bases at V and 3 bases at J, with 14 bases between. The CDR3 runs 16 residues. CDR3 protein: CASSENQAGLGNTIYF. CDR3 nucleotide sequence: TGTGCCAGCAGTGAAAACCAGGCAGGGCTTGGAAACACCATATATTTT.

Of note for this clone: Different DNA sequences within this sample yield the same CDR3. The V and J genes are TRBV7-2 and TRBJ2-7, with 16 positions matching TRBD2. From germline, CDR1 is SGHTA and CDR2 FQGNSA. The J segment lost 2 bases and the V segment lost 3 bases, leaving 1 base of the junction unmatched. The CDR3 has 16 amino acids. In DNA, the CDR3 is TGTGCCAGCAGCTTGGGACTAGCGGGGGGGACCTACGAGCAGTACTTC. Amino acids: CASSLGLAGGTYEQYF.

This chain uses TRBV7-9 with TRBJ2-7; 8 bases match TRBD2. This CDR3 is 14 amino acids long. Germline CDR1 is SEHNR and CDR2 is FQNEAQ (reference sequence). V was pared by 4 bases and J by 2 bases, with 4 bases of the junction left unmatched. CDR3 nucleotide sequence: TGTGCCAGCAGCTCACTAGCGGAGCCCTACGAGCAGTACTTC. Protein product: CASSSLAEPYEQYF. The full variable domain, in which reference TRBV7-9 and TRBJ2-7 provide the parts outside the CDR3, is DTGVSQNPRHKITKRGQNVTFRCDPISEHNRLYWYRQTLGQGPEFLTYFQNEAQLEKSRLLSDRFSAERPKGSFSTLEIQRTEQGDSAMYLCASSSLAEPYEQYFGPGTRLTVT.

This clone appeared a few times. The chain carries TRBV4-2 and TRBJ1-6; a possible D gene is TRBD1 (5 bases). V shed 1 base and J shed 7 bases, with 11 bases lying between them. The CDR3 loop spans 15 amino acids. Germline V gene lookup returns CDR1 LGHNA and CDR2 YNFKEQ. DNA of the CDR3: TGTGCCAGCAGCCAAGGATGGCAGGGAAATTCACCCCTCCACTTT. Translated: CASSQGWQGNSPLHF.

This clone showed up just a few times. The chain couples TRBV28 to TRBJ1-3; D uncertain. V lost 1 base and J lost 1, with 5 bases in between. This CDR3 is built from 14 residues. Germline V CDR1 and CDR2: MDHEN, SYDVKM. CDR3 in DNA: TGTGCCAGCAGTTTATCGGGGTCTGGAAACACCATATATTTT. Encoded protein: CASSLSGSGNTIYF. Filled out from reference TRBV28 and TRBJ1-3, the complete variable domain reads DVKVTQSSRYLVKRTGEKVFLECVQDMDHENMFWYRQDPGLGLRLIYFSYDVKMKEKGDIPEGYSVSREKKERFSLILESASTNQTSMYLCASSLSGSGNTIYFGEGSWLTVV.

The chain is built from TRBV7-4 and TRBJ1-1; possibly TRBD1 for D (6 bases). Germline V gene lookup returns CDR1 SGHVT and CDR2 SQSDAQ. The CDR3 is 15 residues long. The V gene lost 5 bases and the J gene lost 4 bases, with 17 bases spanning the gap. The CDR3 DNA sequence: TGTGCCAGCAGCAGGCAACCGGGACATTCCACTGAAGCTTTCTTT. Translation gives CASSRQPGHSTEAFF.

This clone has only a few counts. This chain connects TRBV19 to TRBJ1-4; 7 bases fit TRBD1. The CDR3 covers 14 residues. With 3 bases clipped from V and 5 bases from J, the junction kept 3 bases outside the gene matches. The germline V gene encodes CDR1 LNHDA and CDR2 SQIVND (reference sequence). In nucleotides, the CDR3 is TGTGCCAGTAGTATCCCGGACAGGAATGAAAAACTGTTTTTT. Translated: CASSIPDRNEKLFF.

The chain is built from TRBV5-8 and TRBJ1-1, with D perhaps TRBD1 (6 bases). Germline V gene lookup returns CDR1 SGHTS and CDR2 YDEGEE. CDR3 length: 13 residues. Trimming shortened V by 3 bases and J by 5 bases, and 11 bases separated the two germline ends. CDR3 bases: TGTGCCAGCAGCTCCATGGGGGCAACTGAAGCTTTCTTT. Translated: CASSSMGATEAFF.